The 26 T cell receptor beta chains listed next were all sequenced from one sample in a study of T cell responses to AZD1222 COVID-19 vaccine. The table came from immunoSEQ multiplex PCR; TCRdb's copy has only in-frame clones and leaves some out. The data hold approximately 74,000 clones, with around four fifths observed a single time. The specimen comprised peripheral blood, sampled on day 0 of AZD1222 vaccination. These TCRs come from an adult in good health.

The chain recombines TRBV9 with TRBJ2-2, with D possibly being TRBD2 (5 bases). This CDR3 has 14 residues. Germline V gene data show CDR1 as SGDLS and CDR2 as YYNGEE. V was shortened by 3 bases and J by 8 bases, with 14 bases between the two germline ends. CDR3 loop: CASSALLVSGELFF. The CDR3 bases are TGTGCCAGCAGCGCGCTACTAGTCTCTGGGGAGCTGTTTTTT.

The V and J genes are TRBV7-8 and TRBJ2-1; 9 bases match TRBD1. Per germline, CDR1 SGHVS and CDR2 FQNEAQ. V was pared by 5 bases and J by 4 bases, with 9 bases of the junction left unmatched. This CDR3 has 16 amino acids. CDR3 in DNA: TGTGCCAGCAGCAACAGGGGGCTCGGGAGGTACAATGAGCAGTTCTTC. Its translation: CASSNRGLGRYNEQFF. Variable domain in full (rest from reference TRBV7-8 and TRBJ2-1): GAGVSQSPRYKVAKRGQDVALRCDPISGHVSLFWYQQALGQGPEFLTYFQNEAQLDKSGLPSDRFFAERPEGSVSTLKIQRTQQEDSAVYLCASSNRGLGRYNEQFFGPGTRLTVL.

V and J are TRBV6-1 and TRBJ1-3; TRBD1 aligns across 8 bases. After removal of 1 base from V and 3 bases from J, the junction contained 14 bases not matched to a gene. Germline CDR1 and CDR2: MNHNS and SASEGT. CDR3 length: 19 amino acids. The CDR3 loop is CASSEGGQGAVVFGNTIYF. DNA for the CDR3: TGTGCCAGCAGTGAAGGGGGGCAGGGGGCGGTGGTGTTTGGAAACACCATATATTTT.

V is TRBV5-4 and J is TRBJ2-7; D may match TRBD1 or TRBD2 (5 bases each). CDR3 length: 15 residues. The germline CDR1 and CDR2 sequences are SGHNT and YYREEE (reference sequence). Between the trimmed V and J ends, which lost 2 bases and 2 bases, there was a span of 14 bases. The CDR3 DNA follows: TGTGCCAGCAGCTTTGACCCCGGGGCTACCTACGAGCAGTACTTC. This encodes CASSFDPGATYEQYF.

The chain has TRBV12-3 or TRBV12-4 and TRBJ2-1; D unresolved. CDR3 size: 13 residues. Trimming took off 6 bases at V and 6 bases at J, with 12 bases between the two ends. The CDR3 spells CASSRAVGNEQFF. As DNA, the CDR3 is TGTGCCAGCAGCCGCGCGGTGGGCAATGAGCAGTTCTTC.

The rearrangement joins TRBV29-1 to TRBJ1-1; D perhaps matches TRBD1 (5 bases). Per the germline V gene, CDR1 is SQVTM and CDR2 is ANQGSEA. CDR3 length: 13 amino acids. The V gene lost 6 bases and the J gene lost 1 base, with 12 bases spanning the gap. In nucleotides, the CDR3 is TGCAGCGTCAGGACAAGCCCGAACACTGAAGCTTTCTTT. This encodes CSVRTSPNTEAFF.

The CDR3 here is CASSQGSLQETQYF. The CDR3 DNA sequence: TGTGCCAGCAGCCAGGGGTCTCTTCAAGAGACCCAGTACTTC. This chain links TRBV7-2 with TRBJ2-5; maybe TRBD1 (6 bases). The V end was cut by 5 bases, the J end by 2 bases, with 12 bases between. CDR1 is SGHTA and CDR2 is FQGNSA in the germline V gene. There are 14 residues in the CDR3.

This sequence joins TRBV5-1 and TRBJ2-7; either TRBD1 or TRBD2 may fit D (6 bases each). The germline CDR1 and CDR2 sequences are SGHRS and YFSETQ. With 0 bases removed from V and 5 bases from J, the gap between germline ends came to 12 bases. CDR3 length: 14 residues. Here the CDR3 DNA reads TGCGCCAGCAGCTTGGGAAGGGGGGACCACGAGCAGTACTTC. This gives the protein CASSLGRGDHEQYF.

For the CDR3, the DNA is TGCGCCAGCAGCAATTCAGGGGGAGCTGGAAACACCATATATTTT. Its protein is CASSNSGGAGNTIYF. The rearrangement joins TRBV5-1 to TRBJ1-3, with 7 bases that match TRBD1. Germline assignment: CDR1 SGHRS and CDR2 YFSETQ. The length of the CDR3 is 15 residues. J gave up 2 bases and V 4 bases, and 6 bases lay outside the gene matches.

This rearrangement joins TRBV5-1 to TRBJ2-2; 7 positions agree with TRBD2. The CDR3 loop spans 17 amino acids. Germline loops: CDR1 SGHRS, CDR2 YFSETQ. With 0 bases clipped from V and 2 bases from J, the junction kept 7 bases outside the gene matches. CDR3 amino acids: CASSLASGALNTGELFF. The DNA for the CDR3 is TGCGCCAGCAGCTTGGCTAGCGGAGCCCTAAACACCGGGGAGCTGTTTTTT.

CDR3 bases: TGTGCCAGCAGCGCAGCGGGGTCCTACAATGAGCAGTTCTTC. Amino acids: CASSAAGSYNEQFF. V gene TRBV9 combines with J gene TRBJ2-1, with 7 positions matching TRBD2. Germline CDR1 and CDR2: SGDLS and YYNGEE. V lost 3 bases, J lost 1 base, and 1 base stayed unmatched. CDR3 length equals 14 residues.

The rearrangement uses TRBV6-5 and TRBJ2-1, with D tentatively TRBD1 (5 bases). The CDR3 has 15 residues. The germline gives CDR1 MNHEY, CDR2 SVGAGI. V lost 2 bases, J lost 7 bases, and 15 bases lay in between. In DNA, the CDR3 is TGTGCCAGCAGTTACCAGGGAATTAAAACAAATGAGCAGTTCTTC. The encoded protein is CASSYQGIKTNEQFF.

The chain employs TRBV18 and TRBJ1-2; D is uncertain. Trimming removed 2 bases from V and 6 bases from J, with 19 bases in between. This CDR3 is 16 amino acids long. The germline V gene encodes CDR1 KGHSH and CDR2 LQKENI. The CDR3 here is CASSPNPGPQGHGYTF. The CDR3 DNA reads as TGTGCCAGCTCACCAAACCCCGGGCCCCAAGGGCATGGCTACACCTTC.

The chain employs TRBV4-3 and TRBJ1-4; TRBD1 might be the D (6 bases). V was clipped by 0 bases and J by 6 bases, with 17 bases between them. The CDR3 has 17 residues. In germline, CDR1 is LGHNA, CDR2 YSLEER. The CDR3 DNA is TGCGCCAGCAGCCAAGATCTCGGGGGAACAGGGTATGAAAAACTGTTTTTT. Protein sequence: CASSQDLGGTGYEKLFF.

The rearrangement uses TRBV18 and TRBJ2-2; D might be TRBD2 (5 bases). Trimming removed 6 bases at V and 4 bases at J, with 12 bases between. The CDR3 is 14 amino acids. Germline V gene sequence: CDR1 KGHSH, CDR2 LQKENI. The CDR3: CASSSGRGTGELFF. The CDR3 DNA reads TGTGCCAGCTCGAGCGGCCGCGGCACCGGGGAGCTGTTTTTT.

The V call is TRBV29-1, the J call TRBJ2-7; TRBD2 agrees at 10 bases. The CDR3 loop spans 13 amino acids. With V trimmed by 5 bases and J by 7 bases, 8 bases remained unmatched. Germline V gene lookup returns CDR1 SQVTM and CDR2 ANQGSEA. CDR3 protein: CSVSLAGVGEQYF. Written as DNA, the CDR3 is TGCAGCGTTTCTCTAGCGGGAGTTGGGGAGCAGTACTTC.

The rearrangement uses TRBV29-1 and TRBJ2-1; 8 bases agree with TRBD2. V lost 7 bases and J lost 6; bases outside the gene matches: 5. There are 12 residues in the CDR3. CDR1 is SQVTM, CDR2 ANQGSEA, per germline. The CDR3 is CSDSGTGNEQFF. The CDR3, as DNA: TGCAGCGATAGCGGGACGGGCAATGAGCAGTTCTTC.

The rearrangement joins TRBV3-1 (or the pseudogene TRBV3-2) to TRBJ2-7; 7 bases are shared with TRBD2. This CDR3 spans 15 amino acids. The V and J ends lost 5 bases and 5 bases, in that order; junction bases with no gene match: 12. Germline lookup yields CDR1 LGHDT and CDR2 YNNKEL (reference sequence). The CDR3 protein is CASSYTSALAHEQYF. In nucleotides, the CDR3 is TGTGCCAGCAGCTATACTAGCGCCCTCGCCCACGAGCAGTACTTC.

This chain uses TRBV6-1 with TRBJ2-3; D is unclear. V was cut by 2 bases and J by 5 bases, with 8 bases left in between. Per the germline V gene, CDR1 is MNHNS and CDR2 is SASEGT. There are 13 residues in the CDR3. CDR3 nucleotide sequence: TGTGCCAGCAGTGAATTCCGTAGAGATACGCAGTATTTT. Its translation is CASSEFRRDTQYF.

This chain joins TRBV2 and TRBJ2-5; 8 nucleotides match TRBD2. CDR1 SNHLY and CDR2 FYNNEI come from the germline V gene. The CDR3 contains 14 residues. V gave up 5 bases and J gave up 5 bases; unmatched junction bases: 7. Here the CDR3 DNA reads TGTGCCAGCAGTCTCCAGCGGGAGATTGAGACCCAGTACTTC. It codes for CASSLQREIETQYF.

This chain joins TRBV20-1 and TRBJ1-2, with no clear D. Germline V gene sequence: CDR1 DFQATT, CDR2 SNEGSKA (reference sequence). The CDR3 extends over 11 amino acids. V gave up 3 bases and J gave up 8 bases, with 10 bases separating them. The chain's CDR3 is CSASAGIGYTF. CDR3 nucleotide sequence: TGCAGTGCTAGTGCCGGGATCGGCTACACCTTC.

The CDR3 sequence: CAIKQGADTEAFF. In DNA form, the CDR3 reads TGTGCCATCAAGCAGGGGGCCGACACTGAAGCTTTCTTT. The gene calls are TRBV10-3 and TRBJ1-1; 8 nucleotides align to TRBD1. The germline gives CDR1 ENHRY, CDR2 SYGVKD. The CDR3 is 13 residues long. The trim removed 7 bases at V and 3 bases at J, leaving 4 bases unmatched.

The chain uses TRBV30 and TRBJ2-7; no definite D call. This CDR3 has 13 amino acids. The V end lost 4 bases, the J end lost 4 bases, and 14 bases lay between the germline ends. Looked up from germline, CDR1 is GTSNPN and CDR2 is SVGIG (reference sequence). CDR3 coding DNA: TGTGCCTGGACGTGGGTAGGAAATTACGAGCAGTACTTC. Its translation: CAWTWVGNYEQYF.

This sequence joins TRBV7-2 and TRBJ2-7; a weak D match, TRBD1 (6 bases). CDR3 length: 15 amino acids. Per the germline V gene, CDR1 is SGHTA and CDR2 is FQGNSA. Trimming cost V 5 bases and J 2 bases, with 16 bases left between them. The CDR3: CASSKDGGTTYEQYF. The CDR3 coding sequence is TGTGCCAGCAGCAAAGACGGTGGGACAACCTACGAGCAGTACTTC.

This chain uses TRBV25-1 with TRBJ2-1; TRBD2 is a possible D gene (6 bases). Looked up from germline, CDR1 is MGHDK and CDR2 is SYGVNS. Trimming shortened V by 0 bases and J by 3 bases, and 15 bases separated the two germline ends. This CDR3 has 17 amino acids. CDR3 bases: TGTGCCAGCAGTGAATATCCGGGACCTAGCGTCTACAATGAGCAGTTCTTC. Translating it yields CASSEYPGPSVYNEQFF.

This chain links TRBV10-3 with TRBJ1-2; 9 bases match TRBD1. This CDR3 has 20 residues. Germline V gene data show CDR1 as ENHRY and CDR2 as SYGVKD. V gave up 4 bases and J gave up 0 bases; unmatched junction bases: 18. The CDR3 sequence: CAISGGQGTGKHKANYGYTF. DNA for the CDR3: TGTGCCATCAGTGGGGGACAGGGAACAGGCAAACATAAGGCTAACTATGGCTACACCTTC.